One and the same sample provided the 14 T cell receptor beta chains below, sequenced in a study of pediatric ulcerative colitis. The method was immunoSEQ multiplex PCR; TCRdb's version includes in-frame clones alone and lacks a portion of them. The data contain around 61,000 clones, roughly 90% of them singletons. Sequencing was performed on blood. Receptors were obtained from a boy aged 5-17 years with severe ulcerative colitis.

The chain joins TRBV9 to TRBJ2-3, with 11 bases matching TRBD2. V lost 0 bases, J lost 2 bases, and 2 bases stayed unmatched. This CDR3 region has 16 residues. Germline V gene data show CDR1 as SGDLS and CDR2 as YYNGEE. CDR3 amino acids: CASSVGLAGYTDTQYF. In DNA, the CDR3 is TGTGCCAGCAGCGTAGGACTAGCGGGGTACACAGATACGCAGTATTTT. Supplemented by reference TRBV9 and TRBJ2-3, the full variable domain reads DSGVTQTPKHLITATGQRVTLRCSPRSGDLSVYWYQQSLDQGLQFLIQYYNGEERAKGNILERFSAQQFPDLHSELNLSSLELGDSALYFCASSVGLAGYTDTQYFGPGTRLTVL.

This clone was seen more than once but under ten times. The V and J genes are TRBV4-1 and TRBJ2-7, with 8 bases fitting TRBD1. This CDR3 contains 16 residues. CDR1 is MGHRA and CDR2 is YSYEKL in the germline V gene. Trimming took 4 bases from V and 2 from J; bases not matched to a gene: 10. CDR3 sequence: CASSRRMTGVAYEQYF. The DNA of the CDR3 is TGCGCCAGCAGCCGCCGGATGACAGGGGTGGCCTACGAGCAGTACTTC.

The chain recombines TRBV27 with TRBJ1-5, with D possibly matching TRBD1 (6 bases). CDR1 and CDR2 (germline): MNHEY, SMNVEV (reference sequence). Between the trimmed V and J ends, which lost 6 bases and 0 bases, there was a span of 12 bases. This CDR3 is 15 amino acids long. The CDR3 reads CASSPGTSSNQPQHF. CDR3 coding DNA: TGTGCCAGCAGCCCCGGGACATCTAGCAATCAGCCCCAGCATTTT.

The rearrangement links TRBV7-8 to TRBJ2-1, with a possible D match to TRBD1 (6 bases). This CDR3 is built from 17 residues. Germline lookup yields CDR1 SGHVS and CDR2 FQNEAQ. Trimming removed 3 bases from V and 6 bases from J, with 21 bases in between. CDR3 coding DNA: TGTGCCAGCAGCTTTACCCAGGGGAGTCGGATCACCAATGAGCAGTTCTTC. Amino acids: CASSFTQGSRITNEQFF.

V is TRBV5-1 and J is TRBJ2-5, with D possibly being TRBD2 (5 bases). This CDR3 spans 13 amino acids. CDR1 is SGHRS and CDR2 is YFSETQ in the germline V gene. V gave up 6 bases and J gave up 4 bases, with 13 bases separating them. The CDR3 bases are TGCGCCAGCACCACTCTAGCAGGAGAGACCCAGTACTTC. This sequence encodes CASTTLAGETQYF.

The rearrangement joins TRBV5-1 to TRBJ1-2, with TRBD1 as a possible D gene (6 bases). The ends were cut back, 4 bases at V and 3 bases at J, with 13 bases in the middle. This CDR3 comprises 14 residues. CDR1 is SGHRS, CDR2 YFSETQ, per germline. CDR3: CASSPEGGDYGYTF. As DNA, the CDR3 is TGCGCCAGCAGCCCGGAGGGGGGTGACTATGGCTACACCTTC.

The rearrangement links TRBV7-4 to TRBJ2-7; D possibly corresponds to TRBD2 (5 bases). V shed 3 bases and J shed 3 bases, with 15 bases lying between them. This CDR3 is built from 15 residues. Germline V gene sequence: CDR1 SGHVT, CDR2 SQSDAQ. The CDR3 here is CASSFGLGNDYEQYF. CDR3 DNA: TGTGCCAGCAGCTTTGGACTGGGCAACGACTACGAGCAGTACTTC.

The genes are TRBV27 and TRBJ1-2; no firm D call. The ends were cut back, 5 bases at V and 4 bases at J, with 20 bases in the middle. CDR3 size: 16 residues. Germline-derived CDR1 and CDR2 are MNHEY and SMNVEV (reference sequence). In DNA, the CDR3 is TGTGCCAGCAGTCCAAATTCCCTCCGAAGTTTCTATGGCTACACCTTC. It is translated as CASSPNSLRSFYGYTF.

The chain joins TRBV15 to TRBJ2-1; perhaps TRBD1 as D (5 bases). Per the germline V gene, CDR1 is LNHNV and CDR2 is YYDKDF (reference sequence). The length of the CDR3 is 17 residues. Trimming removed 3 bases from V and 1 base from J, with 16 bases in between. This chain's CDR3 is CATSRVPTAGSYNEQFF. In DNA form, the CDR3 reads TGTGCCACCAGCAGGGTGCCGACGGCAGGGTCCTACAATGAGCAGTTCTTC.

The rearrangement links TRBV25-1 to TRBJ2-7; maybe TRBD1 (7 bases). Germline values: CDR1 MGHDK, CDR2 SYGVNS. This CDR3 comprises 12 residues. Deletions cut 3 bases from V and 5 bases from J, with 8 bases between. The CDR3 is CASSDRGDEQYF. For the CDR3, the DNA is TGTGCCAGCAGTGACAGGGGGGACGAGCAGTACTTC.

The chain carries TRBV13 and TRBJ2-3; D unresolved. The CDR3 consists of 11 residues. V gave up 6 bases and J gave up 4 bases, with 5 bases separating them. Germline V lookup: CDR1 PRHDT, CDR2 FYEKMQ (reference sequence). As DNA, the CDR3 is TGTGCCAGCAGTGTGTCAGATACGCAGTATTTT. This codes for CASSVSDTQYF.

The V call is TRBV25-1, the J call TRBJ1-4; D ambiguous. Trimming took 7 bases from V and 8 from J, leaving 20 bases between them. This CDR3 contains 15 residues. Germline V gene lookup returns CDR1 MGHDK and CDR2 SYGVNS. The DNA for the CDR3 is TGTGCCAGCACCCCAACGGGGAGGGTTTACGAAAAACTGTTTTTT. Its protein product is CASTPTGRVYEKLFF.

The chain carries TRBV21-1 and TRBJ2-5; the D call in the table, TRBD2, was not verified against the DNA. TRBV21-1 represents a pseudogene. The CDR3 spans 14 residues. The CDR3 here is CASSNRVAEETQYF. DNA for the CDR3: TGTGCCAGCAGCAATCGGGTAGCGGAAGAGACCCAGTACTTC.

The chain couples TRBV5-6 to TRBJ2-1, with 14 bases identical to TRBD2. This CDR3 has 16 amino acids. Per the germline V gene, CDR1 is SGHDT and CDR2 is YYEEEE. Trimming cost V 0 bases and J 9 bases; bases outside gene matches: 5. The CDR3 DNA reads as TGTGCCAGCAGCTTGGTGGGACTAGCGGGAGCGGGTGAGCAGTTCTTC. Its protein is CASSLVGLAGAGEQFF.